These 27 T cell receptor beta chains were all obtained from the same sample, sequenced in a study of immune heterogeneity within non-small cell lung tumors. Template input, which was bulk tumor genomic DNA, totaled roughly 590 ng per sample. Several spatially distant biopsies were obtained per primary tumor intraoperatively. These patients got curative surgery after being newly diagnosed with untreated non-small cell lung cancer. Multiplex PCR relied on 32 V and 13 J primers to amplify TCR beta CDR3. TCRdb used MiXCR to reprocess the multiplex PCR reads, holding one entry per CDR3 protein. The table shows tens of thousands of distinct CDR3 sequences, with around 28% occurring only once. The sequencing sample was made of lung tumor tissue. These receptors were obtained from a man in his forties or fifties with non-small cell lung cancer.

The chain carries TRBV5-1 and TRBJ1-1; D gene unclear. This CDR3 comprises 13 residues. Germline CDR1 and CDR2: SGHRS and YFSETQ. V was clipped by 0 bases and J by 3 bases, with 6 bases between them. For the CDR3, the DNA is TGCGCCAGCAGCTTGGAATGGGACACTGAAGCTTTCTTT. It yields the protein CASSLEWDTEAFF.

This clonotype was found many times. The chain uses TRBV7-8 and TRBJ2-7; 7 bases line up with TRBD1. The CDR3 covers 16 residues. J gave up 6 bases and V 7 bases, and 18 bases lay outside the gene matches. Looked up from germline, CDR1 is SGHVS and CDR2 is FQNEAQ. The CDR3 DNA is TGTGCCAGCACCCCTCCGGGACAGAATTTTGTATCCGAGCAGTACTTC. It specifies CASTPPGQNFVSEQYF.

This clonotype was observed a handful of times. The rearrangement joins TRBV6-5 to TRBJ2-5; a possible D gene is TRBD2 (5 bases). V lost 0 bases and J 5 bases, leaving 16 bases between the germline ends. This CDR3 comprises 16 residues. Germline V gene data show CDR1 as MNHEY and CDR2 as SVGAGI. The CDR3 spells CASSYSKIPRRETQYF. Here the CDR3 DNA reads TGTGCCAGCAGTTACTCTAAGATCCCGAGGAGGGAGACCCAGTACTTC.

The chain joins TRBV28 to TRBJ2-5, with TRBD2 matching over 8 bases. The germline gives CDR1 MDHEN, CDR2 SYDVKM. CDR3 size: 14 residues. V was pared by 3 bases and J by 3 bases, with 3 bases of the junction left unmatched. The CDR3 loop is CASSLSGGKETQYF. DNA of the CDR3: TGTGCCAGCAGTTTGTCGGGAGGGAAAGAGACCCAGTACTTC.

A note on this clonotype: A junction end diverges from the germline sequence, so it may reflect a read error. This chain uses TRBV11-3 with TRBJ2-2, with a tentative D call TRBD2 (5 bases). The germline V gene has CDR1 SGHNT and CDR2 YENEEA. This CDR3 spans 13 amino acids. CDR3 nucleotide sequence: TGTGCCAGCAGCCCCCAGGCCACCGGGGAGCCGTTTTTT. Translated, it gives CASSPQATGEPFF.

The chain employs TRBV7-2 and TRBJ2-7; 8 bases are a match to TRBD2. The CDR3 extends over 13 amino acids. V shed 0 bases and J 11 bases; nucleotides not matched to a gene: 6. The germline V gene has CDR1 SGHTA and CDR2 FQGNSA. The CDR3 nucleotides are TGTGCCAGCAGCTTAGCGCGTAGGACTAGCAAGTACTTC. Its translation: CASSLARRTSKYF.

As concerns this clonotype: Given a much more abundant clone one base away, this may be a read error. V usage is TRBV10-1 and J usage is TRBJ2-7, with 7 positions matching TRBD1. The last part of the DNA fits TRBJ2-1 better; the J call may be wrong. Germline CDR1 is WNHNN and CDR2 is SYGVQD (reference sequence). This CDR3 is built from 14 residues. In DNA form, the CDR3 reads TGCGCCAGCAGTACACAGGGGTTAGCCTACGAGCAGTTCTTC. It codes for CASSTQGLAYEQFF.

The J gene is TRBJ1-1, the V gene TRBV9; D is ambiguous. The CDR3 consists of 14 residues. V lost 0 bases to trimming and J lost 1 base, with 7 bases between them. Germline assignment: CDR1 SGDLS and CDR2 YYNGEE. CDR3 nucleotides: TGTGCCAGCAGCGTAGCTCCTTCGAACACTGAAGCTTTCTTT. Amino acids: CASSVAPSNTEAFF.

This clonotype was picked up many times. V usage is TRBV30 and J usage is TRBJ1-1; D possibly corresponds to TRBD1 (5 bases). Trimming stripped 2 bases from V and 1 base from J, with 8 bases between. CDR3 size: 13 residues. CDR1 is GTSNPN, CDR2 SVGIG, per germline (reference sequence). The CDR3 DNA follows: TGTGCCTGGAGTAAACAGGAGAACACTGAAGCTTTCTTT. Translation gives CAWSKQENTEAFF.

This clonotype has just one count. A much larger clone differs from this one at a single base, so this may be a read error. The CDR3 region is CSAGQVLRYNSPLHF. The DNA for the CDR3 is TGCAGTGCTGGACAGGTCCTCCGGTATAATTCACCCCTCCACTTT. The J gene is TRBJ1-6, the V gene TRBV20-1; 7 bases fit TRBD1. The CDR3 spans 15 residues. J was trimmed by 4 bases and V by 5 bases; bases with no gene match: 8. Per the germline V gene, CDR1 is DFQATT and CDR2 is SNEGSKA (reference sequence).

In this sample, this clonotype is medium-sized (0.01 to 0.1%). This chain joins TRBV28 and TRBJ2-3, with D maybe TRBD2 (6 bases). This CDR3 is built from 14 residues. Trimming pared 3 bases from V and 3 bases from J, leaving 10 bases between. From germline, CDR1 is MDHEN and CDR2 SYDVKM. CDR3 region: CASSFISGTDTQYF. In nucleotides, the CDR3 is TGTGCCAGCAGTTTTATCAGCGGGACAGATACGCAGTATTTT.

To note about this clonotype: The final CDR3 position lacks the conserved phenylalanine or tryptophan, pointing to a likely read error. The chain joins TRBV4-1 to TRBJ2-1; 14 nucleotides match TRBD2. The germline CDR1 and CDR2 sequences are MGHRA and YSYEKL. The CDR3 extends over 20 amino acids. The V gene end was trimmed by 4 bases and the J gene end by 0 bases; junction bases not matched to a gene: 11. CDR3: CASSRLPGLAGASSYNEQFS. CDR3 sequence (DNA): TGCGCCAGCAGCCGCCTACCGGGACTAGCGGGGGCGAGCTCCTACAATGAGCAGTTCTCC.

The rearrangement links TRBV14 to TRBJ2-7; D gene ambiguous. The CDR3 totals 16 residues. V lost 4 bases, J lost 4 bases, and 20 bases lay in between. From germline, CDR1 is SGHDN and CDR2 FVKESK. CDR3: CASSPQKGPTGYEQYF. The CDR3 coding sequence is TGTGCCAGCAGCCCCCAGAAGGGCCCCACCGGATACGAGCAGTACTTC.

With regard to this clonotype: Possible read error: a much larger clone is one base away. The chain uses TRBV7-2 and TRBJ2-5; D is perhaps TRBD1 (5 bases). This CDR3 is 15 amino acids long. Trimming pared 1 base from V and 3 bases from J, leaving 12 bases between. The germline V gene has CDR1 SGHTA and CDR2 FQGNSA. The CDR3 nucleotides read TGTGCCAGCAGCTTAGGGGTTGCAGGGAAAGAGACCCAGTACTTC. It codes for CASSLGVAGKETQYF.

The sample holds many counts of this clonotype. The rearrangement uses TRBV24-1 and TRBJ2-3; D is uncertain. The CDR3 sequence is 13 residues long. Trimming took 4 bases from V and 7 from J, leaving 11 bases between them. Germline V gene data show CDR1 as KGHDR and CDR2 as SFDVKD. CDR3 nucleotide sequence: TGTGCCACCAGTGAGGTAGGAAAAAATACGCAGTATTTT. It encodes CATSEVGKNTQYF.

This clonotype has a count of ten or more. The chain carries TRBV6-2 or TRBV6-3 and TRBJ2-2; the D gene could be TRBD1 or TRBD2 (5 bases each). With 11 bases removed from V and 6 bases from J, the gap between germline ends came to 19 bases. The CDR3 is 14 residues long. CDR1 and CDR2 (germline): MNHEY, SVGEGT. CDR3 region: CAVNPGTPPGELFF. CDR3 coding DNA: TGTGCCGTAAACCCCGGGACCCCACCCGGGGAGCTGTTTTTT.

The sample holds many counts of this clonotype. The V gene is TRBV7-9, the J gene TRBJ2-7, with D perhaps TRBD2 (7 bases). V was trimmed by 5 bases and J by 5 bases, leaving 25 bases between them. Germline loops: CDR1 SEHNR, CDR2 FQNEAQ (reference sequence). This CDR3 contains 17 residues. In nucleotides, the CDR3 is TGTGCCAGCAGCCGAGACCCACTCTACGCGGGGGCCCACGAGCAGTACTTC. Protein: CASSRDPLYAGAHEQYF.

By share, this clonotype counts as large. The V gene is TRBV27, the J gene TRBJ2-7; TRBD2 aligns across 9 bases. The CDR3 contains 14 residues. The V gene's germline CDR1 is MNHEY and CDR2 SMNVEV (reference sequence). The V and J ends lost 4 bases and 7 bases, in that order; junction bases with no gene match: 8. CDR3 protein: CASSSPEREEEQYF. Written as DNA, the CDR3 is TGTGCCAGCAGTTCCCCCGAGCGGGAGGAAGAGCAGTACTTC.

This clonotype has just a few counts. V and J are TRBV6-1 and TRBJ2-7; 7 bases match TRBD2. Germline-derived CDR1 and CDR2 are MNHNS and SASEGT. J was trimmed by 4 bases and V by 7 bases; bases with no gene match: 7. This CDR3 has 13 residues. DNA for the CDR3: TGTGCCAGCACCCCGGGGGGAGTTTACGAGCAGTACTTC. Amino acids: CASTPGGVYEQYF.

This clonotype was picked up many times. The chain's CDR3 is CASSRLGNTIYF. The CDR3 region has the DNA TGTGCCAGCAGTCGTTTAGGAAACACCATATATTTT. The chain combines TRBV12-3 or TRBV12-4 with TRBJ1-3; D gene ambiguous. The V gene lost 5 bases and the J gene lost 4 bases, with 6 bases spanning the gap. The CDR3 contains 12 residues.

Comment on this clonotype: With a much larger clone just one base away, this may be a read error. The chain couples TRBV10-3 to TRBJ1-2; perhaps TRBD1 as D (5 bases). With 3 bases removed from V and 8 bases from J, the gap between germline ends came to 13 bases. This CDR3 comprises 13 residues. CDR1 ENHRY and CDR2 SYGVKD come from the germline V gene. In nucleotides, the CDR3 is TGTGCCATCAGTGACACCCGGGGGGAAGGCTACACCTTC. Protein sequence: CAISDTRGEGYTF.

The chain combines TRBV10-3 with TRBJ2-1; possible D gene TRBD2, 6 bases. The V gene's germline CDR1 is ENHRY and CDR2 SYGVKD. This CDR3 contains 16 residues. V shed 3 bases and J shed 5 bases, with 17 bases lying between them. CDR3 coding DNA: TGTGCCATCAGTGACCCCGGCCTAGCGAACCACAATGAGCAGTTCTTC. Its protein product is CAISDPGLANHNEQFF.

As DNA, the CDR3 is TGTGCCAGCAGCCTCTCCCGGTACGAGCAGTACTTC. As protein: CASSLSRYEQYF. The chain joins TRBV5-5 to TRBJ2-7; D unresolved. CDR3 length: 12 amino acids. In germline, CDR1 is SGHKS, CDR2 YYEKEE (reference sequence). V dropped 4 bases and J dropped 4 bases, with 9 bases sitting between them.

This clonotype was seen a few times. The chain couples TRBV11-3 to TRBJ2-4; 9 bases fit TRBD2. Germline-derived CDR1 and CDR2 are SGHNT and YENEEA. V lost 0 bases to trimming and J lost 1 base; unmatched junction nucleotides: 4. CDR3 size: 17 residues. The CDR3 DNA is TGTGCCAGCAGCTTAGATCCCCTAGCGGGGGCCAAAAACATTCAGTACTTC. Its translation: CASSLDPLAGAKNIQYF. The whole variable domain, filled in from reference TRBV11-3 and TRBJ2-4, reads EAGVVQSPRYKIIEKKQPVAFWCNPISGHNTLYWYLQNLGQGPELLIRYENEEAVDDSQLPKDRFSAERLKGVDSTLKIQPAELGDSAVYLCASSLDPLAGAKNIQYFGAGTRLSVL.

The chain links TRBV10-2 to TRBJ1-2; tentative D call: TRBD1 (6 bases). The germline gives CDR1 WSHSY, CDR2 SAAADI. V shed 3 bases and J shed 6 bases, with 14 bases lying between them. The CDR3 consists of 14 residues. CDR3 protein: CASSERRGPHGYTF. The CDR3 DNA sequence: TGCGCCAGCAGTGAACGCCGGGGGCCTCATGGCTACACCTTC.

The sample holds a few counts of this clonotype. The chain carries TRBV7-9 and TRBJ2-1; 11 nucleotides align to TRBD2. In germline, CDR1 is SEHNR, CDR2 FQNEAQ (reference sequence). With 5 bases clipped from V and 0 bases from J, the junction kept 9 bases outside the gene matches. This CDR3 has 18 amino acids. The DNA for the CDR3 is TGTGCCAGCAGCGTATGGCCTAGCGGGAGGCACTCCTACAATGAGCAGTTCTTC. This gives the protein CASSVWPSGRHSYNEQFF.

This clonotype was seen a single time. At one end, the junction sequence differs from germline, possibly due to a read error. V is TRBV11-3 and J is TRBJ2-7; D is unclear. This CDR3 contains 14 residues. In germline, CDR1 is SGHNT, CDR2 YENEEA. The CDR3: CASTTPSATYVQYF. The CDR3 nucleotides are TGTGCCAGCACAACCCCGTCGGCGACCTACGTGCAGTACTTC.